Each of the 9 T cell receptor beta chains below was sequenced from the same sample in a study of shared clonotypes between healthy human individuals. Assay: immunoSEQ multiplex PCR; the TCRdb copy retains only in-frame clones and omits some. The sample holds 2 million to 3 million clones, approximately 93% seen once. The sequenced material came from naive CD4+ T cells from PBMCs. Documented subset: CD45RA+ positively selected. The receptors originated from a man aged 18 to 30 in good health. Some clones in this sample may be carry-over from other donors' samples.

This chain connects TRBV28 to TRBJ1-4, with D maybe TRBD1 (5 bases). The V end was cut by 5 bases, the J end by 6 bases, with 16 bases between. The germline V gene encodes CDR1 MDHEN and CDR2 SYDVKM. The CDR3 runs to 15 residues. This CDR3 is CASSVQGVGDEKLFF. CDR3 nucleotide sequence: TGTGCCAGCAGTGTCCAGGGTGTTGGGGATGAAAAACTGTTTTTT.

J is TRBJ1-1 and V is TRBV7-9; D may be TRBD1 (6 bases). The germline V gene has CDR1 SEHNR and CDR2 FQNEAQ (reference sequence). The CDR3 is made up of 14 amino acids. Trimming removed 4 bases at V and 5 bases at J, with 14 bases between. This chain's CDR3 is CASSWGQGETEAFF. CDR3 bases: TGTGCCAGCAGCTGGGGGCAGGGAGAGACTGAAGCTTTCTTT.

The chain carries TRBV18 and TRBJ2-1; maybe TRBD2 (6 bases). Germline assignment: CDR1 KGHSH and CDR2 LQKENI. The CDR3 is 16 amino acids. The V and J ends lost 0 bases and 0 bases respectively, with 9 bases between them. The CDR3 DNA follows: TGTGCCAGCTCACCACCACCGGGAGCCTCCTACAATGAGCAGTTCTTC. It yields the protein CASSPPPGASYNEQFF.

V and J are TRBV5-4 and TRBJ2-5; D is perhaps TRBD1 or TRBD2 (5 bases each). Trimming shortened V by 2 bases and J by 5 bases, and 16 bases separated the two germline ends. The CDR3 covers 15 residues. Germline V gives CDR1 SGHNT, CDR2 YYREEE (reference sequence). CDR3 protein: CASSFLGAPGETQYF. The CDR3 nucleotides read TGTGCCAGCAGCTTTTTAGGGGCCCCGGGGGAGACCCAGTACTTC.

The chain couples TRBV14 to TRBJ2-1; a possible D gene is TRBD2 (7 bases). The length of the CDR3 is 15 residues. The germline V and J ends were trimmed by 2 bases and 7 bases, with 15 bases remaining between them. Per germline, CDR1 SGHDN and CDR2 FVKESK. The CDR3 nucleotides are TGTGCCAGCAGCCAAAGGGCGGCGGGGGCAAATGAGCAGTTCTTC. Its translation is CASSQRAAGANEQFF.

Points on this clone: Other DNA sequences in this sample translate to the same CDR3. The chain employs TRBV18 and TRBJ1-2; TRBD1 matches at 9 bases. J lost 3 bases, V lost 3 bases, and 2 bases had no gene match. The CDR3 is 14 residues long. In germline, CDR1 is KGHSH, CDR2 LQKENI. The CDR3 is CASSPRTGDYGYTF. Here the CDR3 DNA reads TGTGCCAGCTCACCTCGGACAGGGGACTATGGCTACACCTTC.

The rearrangement links TRBV4-1 to TRBJ1-4, with unresolved D. V was clipped by 4 bases and J by 8 bases, with 11 bases between them. CDR3 size: 13 residues. Germline-derived CDR1 and CDR2 are MGHRA and YSYEKL. The CDR3 here is CASSRTDREKLFF. The DNA of the CDR3 is TGCGCCAGCAGCCGGACGGACCGAGAAAAACTGTTTTTT.

V gene TRBV18 combines with J gene TRBJ2-5, with TRBD2 as a possible D gene (6 bases). Germline CDR1 is KGHSH and CDR2 is LQKENI. Trimming removed 5 bases at V and 3 bases at J, with 16 bases between. The CDR3 spans 15 residues. The CDR3 DNA follows: TGTGCCAGCTCAGCACTTGGCGGGACCAAAGAGACCCAGTACTTC. Its translation: CASSALGGTKETQYF.

The rearrangement uses TRBV2 and TRBJ2-6, with D maybe TRBD2 (5 bases). This CDR3 comprises 14 residues. Trimming removed 1 base from V and 5 bases from J, with 6 bases in between. Germline assignment: CDR1 SNHLY and CDR2 FYNNEI. CDR3: CASSEGRWANVLTF. CDR3 coding DNA: TGTGCCAGCAGTGAAGGGAGGTGGGCCAACGTCCTGACTTTC. The variable domain in full, with the rest retrieved from reference TRBV2 and TRBJ2-6, is EPEVTQTPSHQVTQMGQEVILRCVPISNHLYFYWYRQILGQKVEFLVSFYNNEISEKSEIFDDQFSVERPDGSNFTLKIRSTKLEDSAMYFCASSEGRWANVLTFGAGSRLTVL.